Below, 4 T cell receptor beta chains from the same sample are listed, as sequenced in a study of Ad26.COV2.S vaccination and SARS-CoV-2 variants. Libraries were prepared by immunoSEQ multiplex PCR; TCRdb keeps only in-frame clonotypes and omits some of them. Of over 400,000 clones listed, over 80% were seen once; the top ten hold 1.5% to 2%. Treatment given: around 19 received Ad26.COV2.S at low or high dose, single or two shots; 5 received placebo; per-sample allocation not given. Day 63 following the first vaccine or placebo injection was when the samples were taken. The material was peripheral blood, obtained in a trial of Ad26.COV2.S vaccine versus placebo. These TCRs come from a person between 18 and 65 years old who received the Ad26.COV2.S COVID-19 vaccine or a placebo.

The chain employs TRBV27 and TRBJ2-6; unclear D gene. Germline CDR1 reads MNHEY; CDR2 reads SMNVEV (reference sequence). The CDR3 runs to 15 residues. The V end lost 3 bases, the J end lost 1 base, and 7 bases lay between the germline ends. The CDR3 coding sequence is TGTGCCAGCAGTTTTATGGGTTCTGGGGCCAACGTCCTGACTTTC. Translated: CASSFMGSGANVLTF.

This clone was seen a single time. The chain recombines TRBV27 with TRBJ1-5; 8 bases line up with TRBD1. The CDR3 is made up of 16 amino acids. V shed 4 bases, J shed 0 bases, and the junction held 5 bases outside the gene matches. CDR1 is MNHEY and CDR2 is SMNVEV in the germline V gene (reference sequence). The CDR3, as DNA: TGTGCCAGCAGTTCCCTGGGACAGGATAGCAATCAGCCCCAGCATTTT. Translating gives CASSSLGQDSNQPQHF.

The genes are TRBV5-1 and TRBJ2-5; a weak D match, TRBD2 (5 bases). The germline CDR1 and CDR2 sequences are SGHRS and YFSETQ. V lost 4 bases and J lost 5, with 15 bases in between. The CDR3 is made up of 14 amino acids. This CDR3 is CASSLGDSAETQYF. CDR3 in DNA: TGCGCCAGCAGCCTCGGGGATTCAGCCGAGACCCAGTACTTC. The full variable domain, with the rest looked up from reference TRBV5-1 and TRBJ2-5, is KAGVTQTPRYLIKTRGQQVTLSCSPISGHRSVSWYQQTPGQGLQFLFEYFSETQRNKGNFPGRFSGRQFSNSRSEMNVSTLELGDSALYLCASSLGDSAETQYFGPGTRLLVL.

V usage is TRBV4-1 and J usage is TRBJ2-7, with D unclear. Germline-derived CDR1 and CDR2 are MGHRA and YSYEKL. The CDR3 is made up of 14 amino acids. The V end lost 0 bases, the J end lost 2 bases, and 8 bases lay between the germline ends. The CDR3 region is CASSQDRNTYEQYF. The DNA of the CDR3 is TGCGCCAGCAGCCAAGACAGAAATACCTACGAGCAGTACTTC.